This TCR beta chain was retrieved from a study of Ad26.COV2.S vaccination and SARS-CoV-2 variants. Germline values: CDR1 SQVTM, CDR2 ANQGSEA. Trimming pared 4 bases from V and 2 bases from J, leaving 10 bases between. The CDR3 runs 13 residues. Stated treatment: some 20 received Ad26.COV2.S at low or high dose, single or two shots; about 5 received placebo; per-sample allocation not given. The samples date from day 63 after the first vaccine or placebo injection. Immunization relied on an Ad26 vector, which expressed Wuhan-strain SARS-CoV-2 spike. This table comes from immunoSEQ multiplex PCR, and its TCRdb copy is limited to in-frame clones, with some not included. The table has about 440,000 clones, 90% seen once; the top ten hold roughly 3.9%.

The J gene is TRBJ2-3, the V gene TRBV29-1; D uncertain. The source of this sequence is a person between 18 and 60 years old who received the Ad26.COV2.S COVID-19 vaccine or a placebo. The input for sequencing was peripheral blood, taken in a trial of Ad26.COV2.S vaccine versus placebo. The CDR3 reads CSVGGIATDTQYF. The CDR3 DNA reads as TGCAGCGTTGGTGGGATTGCCACAGATACGCAGTATTTT.